Presented here are 2 T cell receptor beta chains from one specimen sequenced in a study of control samples from healthy donors and cancer patients. Clones were sequenced by immunoSEQ multiplex PCR, and TCRdb holds only the in-frame ones, with some missing. The sample holds about 180,000 clones, around 91% seen once. Sequencing was carried out using blood. The origin of the receptors is a woman in her forties or fifties in good health.

The V call is TRBV7-9, the J call TRBJ1-2, with 7 positions matching TRBD1. This CDR3 comprises 12 residues. CDR1 and CDR2 from the germline V gene are SEHNR and FQNEAQ (reference sequence). V dropped 1 base and J dropped 13; count of bases not matched to a gene: 6. CDR3 sequence: CASSLGPTGTTF. The CDR3 DNA reads TGTGCCAGCAGCTTAGGACCGACAGGGACCACCTTC.

This clone was seen just once. The rearrangement links TRBV5-1 to TRBJ1-1; D perhaps matches TRBD1 (6 bases). V was clipped by 7 bases and J by 5 bases, with 15 bases between them. The CDR3 is 13 residues long. Looked up from germline, CDR1 is SGHRS and CDR2 is YFSETQ. This CDR3 reads CASSPQGETEAFF. CDR3 in DNA: TGCGCCAGCTCTCCACAGGGAGAAACTGAAGCTTTCTTT.